This T cell receptor (beta chain) stems from a study of T-cell reconstitution after alpha-beta-depleted transplantation in children. Overall study findings and caveats: Hyperexpanded clones declined; after one year, newly produced T cells mostly supplied diversity. For some patients, TCRbeta diversity was high at day 60 because of recipient T cells and thymic progenitors that survived. Several hundred expanded graft clones reportedly gave rise to the alpha-beta T cells present about two months after transplant.

The table lists this clonotype with a few counts. What it binds is not known. Unique molecular identifiers were incorporated when the TCRbeta library was constructed. TCRdb reprocessed the PCR reads via MiXCR and lists one record per CDR3 protein. The table has about 510,000 distinct CDR3 sequences, approximately 10% seen once. This CDR3 has 16 residues. Deletions cut 3 bases from V and 2 bases from J, with 15 bases between. This clonotype originated in a female patient aged 2 to 10 who had a stem cell transplant for aplastic anemia, so the T cells may come from the graft donor. The sequencing here drew on PBMCs, mostly from graft donor cells, taken 180 days after TCRalphabeta/CD19-depleted stem cell transplant. J is TRBJ2-3 and V is TRBV12-3 or TRBV12-4; D remains unclear. The CDR3 protein is CASSFNRHFPTDTQYF. CDR3 nucleotide sequence: TGTGCCAGCAGTTTCAATCGGCACTTTCCCACAGATACGCAGTATTTT.